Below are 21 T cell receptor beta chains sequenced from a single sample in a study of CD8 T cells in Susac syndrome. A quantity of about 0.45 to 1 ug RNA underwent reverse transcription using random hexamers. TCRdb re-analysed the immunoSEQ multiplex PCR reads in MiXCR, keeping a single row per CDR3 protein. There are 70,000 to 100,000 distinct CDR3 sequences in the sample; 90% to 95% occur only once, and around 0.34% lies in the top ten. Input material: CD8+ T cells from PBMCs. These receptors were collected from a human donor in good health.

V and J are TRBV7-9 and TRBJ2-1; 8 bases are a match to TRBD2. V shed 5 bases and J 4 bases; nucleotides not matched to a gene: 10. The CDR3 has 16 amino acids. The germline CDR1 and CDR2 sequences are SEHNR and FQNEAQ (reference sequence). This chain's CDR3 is CASSATGGRGYNEQFF. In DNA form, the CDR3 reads TGTGCCAGCAGCGCGACGGGGGGGAGAGGTTACAATGAGCAGTTCTTC.

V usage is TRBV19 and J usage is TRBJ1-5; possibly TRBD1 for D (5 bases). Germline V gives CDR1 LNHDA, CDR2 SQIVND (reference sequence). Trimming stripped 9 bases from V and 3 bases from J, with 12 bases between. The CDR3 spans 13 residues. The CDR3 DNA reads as TGTGCCAGCAGAGGACACGACAATCAGCCCCAGCATTTT. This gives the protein CASRGHDNQPQHF.

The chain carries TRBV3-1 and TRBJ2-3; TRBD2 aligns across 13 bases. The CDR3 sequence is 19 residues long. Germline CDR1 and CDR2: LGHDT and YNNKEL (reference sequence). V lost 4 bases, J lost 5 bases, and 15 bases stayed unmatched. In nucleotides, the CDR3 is TGTGCCAGCAGCCCTACACTTACTAGCGGGGGGGCCGCGGAAGATACGCAGTATTTT. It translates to CASSPTLTSGGAAEDTQYF.

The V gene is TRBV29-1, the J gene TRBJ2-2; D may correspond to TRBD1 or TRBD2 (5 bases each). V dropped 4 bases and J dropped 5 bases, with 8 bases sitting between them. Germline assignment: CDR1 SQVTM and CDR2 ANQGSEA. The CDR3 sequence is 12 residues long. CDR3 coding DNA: TGCAGCGTTGCCGAGGGGACCGGGGAGCTGTTTTTT. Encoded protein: CSVAEGTGELFF.

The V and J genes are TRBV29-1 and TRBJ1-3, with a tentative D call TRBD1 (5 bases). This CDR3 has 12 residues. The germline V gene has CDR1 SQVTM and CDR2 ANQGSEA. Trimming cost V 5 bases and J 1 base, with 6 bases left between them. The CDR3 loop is CSVRGSGNTIYF. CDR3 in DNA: TGCAGCGTTAGGGGATCTGGAAACACCATATATTTT. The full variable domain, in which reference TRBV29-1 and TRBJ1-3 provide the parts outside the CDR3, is SAVISQKPSRDICQRGTSLTIQCQVDSQVTMMFWYRQQPGQSLTLIATANQGSEATYESGFVIDKFPISRPNLTFSTLTVSNMSPEDSSIYLCSVRGSGNTIYFGEGSWLTVV.

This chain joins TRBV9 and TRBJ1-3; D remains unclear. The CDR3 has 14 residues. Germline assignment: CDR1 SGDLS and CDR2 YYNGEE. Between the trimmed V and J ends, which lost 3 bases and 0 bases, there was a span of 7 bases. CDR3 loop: CASSGRNSGNTIYF. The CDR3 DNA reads TGTGCCAGCAGCGGCCGAAACTCTGGAAACACCATATATTTT.

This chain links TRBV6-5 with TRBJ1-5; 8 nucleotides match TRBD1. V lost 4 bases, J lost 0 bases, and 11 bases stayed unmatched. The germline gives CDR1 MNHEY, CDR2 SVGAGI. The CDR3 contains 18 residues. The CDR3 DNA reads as TGTGCCAGCAGTTTTGCGACAGGGGCAAAATATAGCAATCAGCCCCAGCATTTT. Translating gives CASSFATGAKYSNQPQHF.

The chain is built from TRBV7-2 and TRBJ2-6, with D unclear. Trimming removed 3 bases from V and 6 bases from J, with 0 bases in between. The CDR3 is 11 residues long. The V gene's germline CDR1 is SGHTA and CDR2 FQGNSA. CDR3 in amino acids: CASSLANVLTF. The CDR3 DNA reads TGTGCCAGCAGCTTGGCCAACGTCCTGACTTTC. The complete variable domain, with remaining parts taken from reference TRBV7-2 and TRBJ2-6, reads GAGVSQSPSNKVTEKGKDVELRCDPISGHTALYWYRQSLGQGLEFLIYFQGNSAPDKSGLPSDRFSAERTGGSVSTLTIQRTQQEDSAVYLCASSLANVLTFGAGSRLTVL.

CDR3 region: CASSLAIGGVTDTQYF. CDR3 nucleotides: TGCGCCAGCAGCTTGGCCATCGGCGGGGTGACAGATACGCAGTATTTT. V gene TRBV5-1 combines with J gene TRBJ2-3, with a weak D call TRBD2 (6 bases). CDR3 length: 16 amino acids. Germline-derived CDR1 and CDR2 are SGHRS and YFSETQ. V dropped 0 bases and J dropped 3 bases, with 14 bases sitting between them.

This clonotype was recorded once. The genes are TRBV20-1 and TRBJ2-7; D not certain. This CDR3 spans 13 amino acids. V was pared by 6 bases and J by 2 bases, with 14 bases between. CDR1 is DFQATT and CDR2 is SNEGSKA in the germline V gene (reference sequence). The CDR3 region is CSAGGSSTYEQYF. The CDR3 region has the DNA TGCAGTGCGGGCGGCTCGTCGACCTACGAGCAGTACTTC.

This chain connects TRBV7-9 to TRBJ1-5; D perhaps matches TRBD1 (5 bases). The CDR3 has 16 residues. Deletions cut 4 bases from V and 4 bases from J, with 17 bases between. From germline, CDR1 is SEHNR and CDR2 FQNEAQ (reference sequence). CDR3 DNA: TGTGCCAGCAGCTCCCCAGGGCAGGGTGGTAATCAGCCCCAGCATTTT. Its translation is CASSSPGQGGNQPQHF.

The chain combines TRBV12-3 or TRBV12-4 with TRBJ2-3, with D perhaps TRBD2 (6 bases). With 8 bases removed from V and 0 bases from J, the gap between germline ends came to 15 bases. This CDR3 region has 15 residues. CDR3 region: CASPPEGTSTDTQYF. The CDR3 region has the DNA TGTGCCAGCCCCCCGGAGGGGACTAGCACAGATACGCAGTATTTT.

Here the CDR3 DNA reads TGCAGTGCTAGGGGGCCGGCCCAGTACTTC. Protein product: CSARGPAQYF. The rearrangement uses TRBV20-1 and TRBJ2-5; D is possibly TRBD1 (5 bases). Trimming shortened V by 3 bases and J by 9 bases, and 8 bases separated the two germline ends. The CDR3 sequence is 10 residues long. Germline V gene lookup returns CDR1 DFQATT and CDR2 SNEGSKA (reference sequence).

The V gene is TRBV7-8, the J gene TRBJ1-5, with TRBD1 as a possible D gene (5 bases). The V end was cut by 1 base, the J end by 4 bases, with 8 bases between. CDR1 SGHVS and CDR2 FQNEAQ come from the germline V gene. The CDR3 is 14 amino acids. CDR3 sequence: CASSLGWTNQPQHF. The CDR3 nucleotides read TGTGCCAGCAGCTTAGGGTGGACAAATCAGCCCCAGCATTTT.

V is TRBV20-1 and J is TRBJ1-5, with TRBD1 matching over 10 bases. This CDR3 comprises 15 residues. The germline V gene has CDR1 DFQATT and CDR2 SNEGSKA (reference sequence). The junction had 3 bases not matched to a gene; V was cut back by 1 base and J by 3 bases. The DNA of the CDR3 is TGCAGTGCTAGAGGACAGGGGGCTTTCAATCAGCCCCAGCATTTT. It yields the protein CSARGQGAFNQPQHF.

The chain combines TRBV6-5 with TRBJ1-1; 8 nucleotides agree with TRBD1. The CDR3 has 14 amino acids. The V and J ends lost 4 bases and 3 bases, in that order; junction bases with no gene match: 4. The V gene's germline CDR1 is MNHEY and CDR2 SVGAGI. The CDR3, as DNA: TGTGCCAGCAGTTTGGACAGGGCCTACACTGAAGCTTTCTTT. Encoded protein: CASSLDRAYTEAFF.

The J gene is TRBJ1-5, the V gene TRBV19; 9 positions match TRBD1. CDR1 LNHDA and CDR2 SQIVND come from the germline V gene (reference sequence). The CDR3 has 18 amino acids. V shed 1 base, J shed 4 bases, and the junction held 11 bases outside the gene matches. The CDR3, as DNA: TGTGCCAGTAGTATAGGGGGGACAGGGAGCTACGGGAATCAGCCCCAGCATTTT. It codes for CASSIGGTGSYGNQPQHF.

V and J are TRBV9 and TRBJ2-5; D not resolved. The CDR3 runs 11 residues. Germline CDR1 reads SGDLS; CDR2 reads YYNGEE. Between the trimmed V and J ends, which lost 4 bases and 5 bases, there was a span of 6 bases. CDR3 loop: CASSKGETQYF. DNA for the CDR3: TGTGCCAGCAGCAAAGGGGAGACCCAGTACTTC. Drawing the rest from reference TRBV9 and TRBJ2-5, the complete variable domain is DSGVTQTPKHLITATGQRVTLRCSPRSGDLSVYWYQQSLDQGLQFLIQYYNGEERAKGNILERFSAQQFPDLHSELNLSSLELGDSALYFCASSKGETQYFGPGTRLLVL.

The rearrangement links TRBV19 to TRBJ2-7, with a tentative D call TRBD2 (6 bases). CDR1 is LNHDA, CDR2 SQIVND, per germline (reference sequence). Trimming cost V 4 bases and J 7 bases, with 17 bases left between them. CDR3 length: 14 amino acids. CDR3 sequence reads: CASSTLGGRREQYF. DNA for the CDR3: TGTGCCAGTAGTACCCTGGGGGGAAGGCGGGAGCAGTACTTC. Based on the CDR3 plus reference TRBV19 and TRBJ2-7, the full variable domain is DGGITQSPKYLFRKEGQNVTLSCEQNLNHDAMYWYRQDPGQGLRLIYYSQIVNDFQKGDIAEGYSVSREKKESFPLTVTSAQKNPTAFYLCASSTLGGRREQYFGPGTRLTVT.

The CDR3 here is CASSRELGPSYEQYF. CDR3 coding DNA: TGCGCCAGCAGCCGGGAGCTAGGGCCTTCCTACGAGCAGTACTTC. J is TRBJ2-7 and V is TRBV5-1; maybe TRBD2 (6 bases). This CDR3 is 15 amino acids long. V lost 4 bases and J lost 1, with 15 bases in between. CDR1 is SGHRS and CDR2 is YFSETQ in the germline V gene.

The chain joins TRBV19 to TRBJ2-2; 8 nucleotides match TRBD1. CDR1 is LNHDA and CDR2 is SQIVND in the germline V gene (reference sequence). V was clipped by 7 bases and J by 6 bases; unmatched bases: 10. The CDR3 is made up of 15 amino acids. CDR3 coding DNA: TGTGCCAGTACCCCATGGCAGGGGGCCCCCGGGGAGCTGTTTTTT. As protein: CASTPWQGAPGELFF.